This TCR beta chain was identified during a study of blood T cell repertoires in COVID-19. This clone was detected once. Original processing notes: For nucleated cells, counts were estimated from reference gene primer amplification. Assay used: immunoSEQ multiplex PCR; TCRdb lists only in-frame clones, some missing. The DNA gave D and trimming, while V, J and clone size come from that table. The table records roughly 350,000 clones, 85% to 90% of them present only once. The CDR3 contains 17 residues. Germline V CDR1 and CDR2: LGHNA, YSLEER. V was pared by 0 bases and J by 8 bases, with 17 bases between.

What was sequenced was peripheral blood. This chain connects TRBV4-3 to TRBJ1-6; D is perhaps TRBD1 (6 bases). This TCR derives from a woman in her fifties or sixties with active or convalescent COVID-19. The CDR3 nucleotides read TGCGCCAGCAGCCAAGAAAGGGCGACAGGAGTCGATTCACCCCTCCACTTT. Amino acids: CASSQERATGVDSPLHF.